The T cell receptor (beta chain) described here comes from a study of T-cell reconstitution after alpha-beta-depleted transplantation in children. Unique molecular identifiers were incorporated during preparation of the TCRbeta library. MiXCR, run by TCRdb on the PCR reads, gives a single entry per CDR3 protein. This repertoire shows hundreds of thousands of distinct CDR3 sequences, around a third found once; its top ten account for 2% to 2.5%. The receptor was isolated from a human donor who donated a stem cell graft to a child with aplastic anemia. The source was PBMCs from the stem cell graft donor, collected from the stem cell graft.

CDR3 amino acids: CATSIGFGTGELFF. CDR3 coding DNA: TGTGCCACCAGCATAGGGTTCGGTACCGGGGAGCTGTTTTTT. The chain joins TRBV15 to TRBJ2-2; no definite D call. Germline CDR1 LNHNV, CDR2 YYDKDF (reference sequence). V was clipped by 4 bases and J by 5 bases, with 11 bases between them. This CDR3 is 14 amino acids long.